The text below deals with one T cell receptor (beta chain). This sample was taken from a study of cytotoxic CD8 clonotypes in ibrutinib-treated CLL. Germline values: CDR1 MGHDK, CDR2 SYGVNS. J gave up 6 bases and V 3 bases, and 12 bases lay outside the gene matches. The CDR3 is 17 residues long. Library input was about 1.8 micrograms of DNA from cryopreserved PBMCs. Profiling relied on immunoSEQ multiplex PCR, and the TCRdb table lists in-frame clones only, not all of them. The data contain tens of thousands of clones, roughly 72% of them singletons. The sample in question was PBMCs, obtained at disease progression, from a patient treated with ibrutinib. The chain links TRBV25-1 to TRBJ2-1; 9 bases line up with TRBD1. This sequence originates from a human donor with chronic lymphocytic leukemia. CDR3 residues: CASSEDGTGTGVNEQFF. The DNA of the CDR3 is TGTGCCAGCAGTGAGGATGGGACAGGGACAGGAGTCAATGAGCAGTTCTTC.